This entry is about one T cell receptor beta chain. Its antigen is undetermined. The sample belongs to a study of cytomegalovirus exposure and HLA in healthy donors. General observations from the study: A later analysis showed HLA-associated TCR beta chains outstripping equally common others in clonal expansion.

The PCR made use of 60 Vbeta and 13 Jbeta primers. Only in-frame clones appear in the TCRdb table, and some are missing; sequencing was by immunoSEQ multiplex PCR. The sample holds 100,000 to 150,000 clones, under 85% seen once. What was sequenced was PBMCs. This TCR was sampled from a woman in her forties or fifties in good health and CMV-seropositive.

CDR3 protein: CASSRGGYTDTQYF. The CDR3 DNA reads as TGTGCCAGCAGCCGCGGGGGGTACACAGATACGCAGTATTTT. V is TRBV7-6 and J is TRBJ2-3; 8 nucleotides line up with TRBD2. Germline V CDR1 and CDR2: SGHVS, FNYEAQ. CDR3 length: 14 residues. After removal of 5 bases from V and 2 bases from J, the junction contained 3 bases not matched to a gene.